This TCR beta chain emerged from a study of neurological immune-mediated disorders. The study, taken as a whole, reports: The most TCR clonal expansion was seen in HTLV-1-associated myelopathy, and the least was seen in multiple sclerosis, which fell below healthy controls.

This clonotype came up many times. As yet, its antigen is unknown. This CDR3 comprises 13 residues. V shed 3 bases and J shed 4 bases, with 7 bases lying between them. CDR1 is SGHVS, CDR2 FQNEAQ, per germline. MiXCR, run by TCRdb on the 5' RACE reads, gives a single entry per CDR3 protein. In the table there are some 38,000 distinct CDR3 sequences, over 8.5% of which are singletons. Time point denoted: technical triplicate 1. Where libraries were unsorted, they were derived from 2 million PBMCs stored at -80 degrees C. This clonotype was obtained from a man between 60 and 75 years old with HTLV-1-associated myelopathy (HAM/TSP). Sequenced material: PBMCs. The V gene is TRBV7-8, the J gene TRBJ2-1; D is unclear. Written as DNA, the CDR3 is TGTGCCAGCAGCTTGAGCCCGTACAATGAGCAGTTCTTC. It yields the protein CASSLSPYNEQFF.